This T cell receptor (beta chain) was documented in a study of post-analysis software for immune sequencing data. Looking at the study overall: The cohort encompassed relapsing-remitting, secondary progressive and progressive-relapsing multiple sclerosis disease courses.

Included in the TCR beta cDNA libraries were unique molecular identifiers. Between 1 and 10 million T cells gave rise to some 470,000 cDNA molecules. A single record per CDR3 protein comes from TCRdb applying MiXCR to the PCR reads. In the table there are about 560,000 distinct CDR3 sequences, about 40% of which are singletons. Study-wide results and caveats: Samples sharing a preparation batch grouped tightly together when assessed by F measure. Multiple sclerosis patients had significantly lower normalized Chao1 diversity than controls.

On this clonotype: The antigen remains undetermined.

This receptor was identified in a girl under 18 with multiple sclerosis. Sequenced input: blood.

The CDR3 is CASSPSSRDRVYEQYF. The DNA for the CDR3 is TGCGCCAGCAGCCCATCATCCCGGGACAGAGTCTACGAGCAGTACTTC. This chain connects TRBV4-1 to TRBJ2-4, with 7 bases that match TRBD1. The DNA matches TRBJ2-7 better at its end, which makes the J call doubtful. The CDR3 loop spans 16 amino acids. CDR1 is MGHRA, CDR2 YSYEKL, per germline.